The rows below give T cell receptor beta chains drawn from one sample of a study of T cell responses to AZD1222 COVID-19 vaccine. Repertoires were generated with immunoSEQ multiplex PCR, while TCRdb's copy carries only in-frame clones and drops some. Seen here are approximately 100,000 clones, approximately 93% observed once, and the top ten hold roughly 4.7%. The material sequenced was peripheral blood, taken on day 0 of AZD1222 vaccination. The receptors were gathered from an adult in good health. Both conserved end residues are part of each CDR3. Fields, in order: V gene, J gene, clone size, D gene, CDR3 protein, CDR3 DNA. D genes are given only for firm matches. Part of the rows lack a size; the others show once, few, many or a class for expanded clones.

TRBV6-4	TRBJ1-5	NA	TRBD1	CASSDSDRGRAQPQHF	TGTGCCAGCAGTGACTCGGACAGGGGGCGGGCTCAGCCCCAGCATTTT
TRBV5-4	TRBJ1-4	NA	TRBD1	CASSSGQGREKLFF	TGTGCCAGCAGCTCGGGACAGGGCCGTGAAAAACTGTTTTTT
TRBV9	TRBJ1-2	NA	TRBD1	CASSVDGTAYGYTF	TGTGCCAGCAGCGTAGACGGGACAGCCTATGGCTACACCTTC
TRBV27	TRBJ1-6	NA	TRBD1	CASSLRTGNSPLHF	TGTGCCAGCAGTTTGCGGACAGGGAATTCACCCCTCCACTTT
TRBV6-5	TRBJ1-1	NA	NA	CASMIQGTEAFF	TGTGCCAGCATGATCCAGGGCACTGAAGCTTTCTTT
TRBV4-2	TRBJ1-5	NA	NA	CASSQDGGNQPQHF	TGTGCCAGCAGCCAAGATGGCGGGAATCAGCCCCAGCATTTT
TRBV7-2	TRBJ1-2	NA	NA	CASSLESVRAHYGYTF	TGTGCCAGCAGCTTAGAATCGGTCCGGGCCCACTATGGCTACACCTTC
TRBV6-1	TRBJ1-2	NA	NA	CASSEAVSAPYYGYTF	TGTGCCAGCAGTGAAGCAGTTTCGGCTCCTTACTATGGCTACACCTTC
TRBV6-1	TRBJ2-7	NA	TRBD1	CASSAQPPFGQGGEQYF	TGTGCCAGCAGTGCACAACCCCCTTTCGGACAGGGCGGGGAGCAGTACTTC
TRBV6-5	TRBJ1-2	NA	NA	CASRGNYGYTF	TGTGCCAGCAGGGGGAACTATGGCTACACCTTC
TRBV6-6	TRBJ2-7	NA	NA	CASSYEGGGNYEQYF	TGTGCCAGCAGTTACGAGGGAGGGGGGAATTACGAGCAGTACTTC
TRBV7-9	TRBJ1-1	NA	NA	CASSASLNTEAFF	TGTGCCAGCAGCGCGAGCTTGAACACTGAAGCTTTCTTT
TRBV6-5	TRBJ1-3	NA	TRBD1	CASSQTGSGNTIYF	TGTGCCAGCAGTCAGACAGGGTCTGGAAACACCATATATTTT
TRBV6-6	TRBJ2-1	NA	NA	CASSYKPGGEQFF	TGTGCCAGCAGTTACAAGCCCGGAGGTGAGCAGTTCTTC
TRBV12-5	TRBJ1-2	NA	NA	CASAKDYYGYTF	TGTGCTAGTGCCAAAGACTACTATGGCTACACCTTC
TRBV9	TRBJ2-7	NA	NA	CASSVEGHHSYEQYF	TGTGCCAGCAGCGTAGAGGGACACCACTCCTACGAGCAGTACTTC
TRBV6-5	TRBJ1-6	NA	NA	CASSYSRGSYNSPLHF	TGTGCCAGCAGTTACTCGAGGGGGTCCTATAATTCACCCCTCCACTTT
TRBV13	TRBJ2-3	NA	TRBD2	CASSLGLGLAGGQVDTQYF	TGTGCCAGCAGCTTAGGCCTCGGGCTAGCGGGGGGGCAAGTAGATACGCAGTATTTT
TRBV9	TRBJ1-3	NA	NA	CASSVDSSGNTIYF	TGTGCCAGCAGCGTTGACAGCTCTGGAAACACCATATATTTT
TRBV19	TRBJ2-1	NA	TRBD2	CASSPALAGGYNEQFF	TGTGCCAGTAGTCCCGCTCTAGCGGGGGGCTACAATGAGCAGTTCTTC
TRBV6-5	TRBJ1-1	NA	NA	CASSYSGLIFTEAFF	TGTGCCAGCAGTTACTCGGGTCTGATTTTCACTGAAGCTTTCTTT
TRBV28	TRBJ2-7	once	NA	CASLSVGVEQYF	TGTGCCAGCCTCTCCGTGGGGGTGGAGCAGTACTTC
TRBV5-6	TRBJ2-3	NA	NA	CASRLQADTQYF	TGTGCCAGCAGGCTTCAAGCAGATACGCAGTATTTT
TRBV6-1	TRBJ2-7	NA	TRBD1	CASSEAGTAYEQYF	TGTGCCAGCAGTGAGGCCGGGACAGCCTACGAGCAGTACTTC
TRBV6-1	TRBJ2-7	NA	TRBD1	CASSDTGGLYEQYF	TGTGCCAGCAGTGATACAGGGGGCTTGTACGAGCAGTACTTC
TRBV30	TRBJ2-5	NA	TRBD2	CAWSASGTTHF	TGTGCCTGGAGTGCTTCCGGGACTACCCACTTC
TRBV12-3/TRBV12-4	TRBJ1-6	NA	NA	CASSYDSLSPLHF	TGTGCCAGCAGTTATGACTCCCTCTCACCCCTCCACTTT
TRBV7-9	TRBJ2-1	few	TRBD1	CASSSGGQGFYNEQFF	TGTGCCAGCAGCTCTGGCGGACAGGGGTTCTACAATGAGCAGTTCTTC
TRBV15	TRBJ1-5	NA	NA	CATSRDPDRTQHF	TGTGCCACCAGCAGAGATCCCGATCGGACCCAGCATTTT
TRBV6-5	TRBJ2-2	NA	TRBD2	CASSDERGGTGELFF	TGTGCCAGCAGCGACGAGCGGGGGGGCACCGGGGAGCTGTTTTTT
TRBV4-3	TRBJ2-3	few	TRBD2	CASSVLAGGPTTQYF	TGCGCCAGCAGCGTACTAGCGGGGGGGCCCACTACGCAGTATTTT
TRBV9	TRBJ2-5	NA	NA	CASSVGQGGETQYF	TGTGCCAGCAGCGTAGGCCAGGGGGGGGAGACCCAGTACTTC
TRBV3-1/TRBV3-2	TRBJ1-6	NA	NA	CASSQVPGMRSPLHF	TGTGCCAGCAGCCAAGTCCCGGGTATGAGATCACCCCTCCACTTT
TRBV28	TRBJ1-2	once	NA	CASSLAGSWGYTF	TGTGCCAGCAGTCTAGCAGGGTCGTGGGGCTACACCTTC
TRBV4-3	TRBJ2-1	NA	NA	CASSQYFGAPYEQFF	TGCGCCAGCAGCCAATACTTCGGGGCCCCGTATGAGCAGTTCTTC
TRBV11-3	TRBJ2-1	NA	TRBD2	CASSSRTGGGLYNEQFF	TGTGCCAGCAGCTCCAGAACCGGCGGGGGGCTCTACAATGAGCAGTTCTTC
TRBV18	TRBJ2-1	NA	TRBD1	CASSPLLSGTGIGNEQFF	TGTGCCAGCTCACCTCTACTTTCCGGGACAGGGATAGGCAATGAGCAGTTCTTC
TRBV7-2	TRBJ2-1	NA	TRBD2	CASSLGLAGGEQFF	TGTGCCAGCAGCTTAGGACTAGCGGGGGGTGAGCAGTTCTTC
TRBV9	TRBJ2-7	NA	TRBD1	CASSVAGQGAYEQYF	TGTGCCAGCAGCGTAGCAGGACAGGGGGCCTACGAGCAGTACTTC
TRBV2	TRBJ2-7	NA	TRBD1	CASRGQTDSYEQYF	TGTGCCAGCAGGGGACAGACGGACTCCTACGAGCAGTACTTC
TRBV7-6	TRBJ2-3	NA	NA	CASSLNPPGSDTQYF	TGTGCCAGCAGCTTAAATCCCCCCGGCTCAGATACGCAGTATTTT
TRBV6-5	TRBJ1-2	NA	NA	CASSLQANYGYTF	TGTGCCAGCAGTTTACAAGCTAACTATGGCTACACCTTC
TRBV4-3	TRBJ2-7	NA	TRBD1	CASSQARTGTGAYEQYF	TGCGCCAGCAGCCAAGCTCGCACCGGGACAGGGGCCTACGAGCAGTACTTC
TRBV7-8	TRBJ2-5	NA	NA	CASSFSGLETQYF	TGTGCCAGCAGCTTCTCGGGGTTGGAGACCCAGTACTTC
TRBV12-3/TRBV12-4	TRBJ1-1	NA	NA	CASSLKWAFF	TGTGCCAGCAGTTTAAAGTGGGCTTTCTTT
TRBV7-6	TRBJ2-2	NA	TRBD1	CASNFHDDRGEDETGELFF	TGTGCCAGCAACTTTCACGACGACAGGGGCGAGGACGAGACCGGGGAGCTGTTTTTT
TRBV6-2/TRBV6-3	TRBJ1-6	once	NA	CASSSRENSPLHF	TGTGCCAGCAGTTCCAGGGAGAATTCACCCCTCCACTTT
TRBV7-8	TRBJ1-2	NA	NA	CASSLLRSEGYTF	TGTGCCAGCAGCTTACTTCGGTCGGAGGGCTACACCTTC
TRBV28	TRBJ1-6	NA	TRBD1	CASTLTGTGNSPLHF	TGTGCCAGCACCCTCACCGGGACAGGGAATTCACCCCTCCACTTT
TRBV7-9	TRBJ1-5	NA	TRBD1	CASSSGQNQPQHF	TGTGCCAGCAGCTCGGGACAGAATCAGCCCCAGCATTTT
TRBV13	TRBJ1-1	NA	NA	CASNLWGTEAFF	TGTGCCAGCAACCTGTGGGGGACTGAAGCTTTCTTT
TRBV7-9	TRBJ1-4	NA	NA	CASSDDSGYNEKLFF	TGTGCCAGCAGCGATGACAGTGGGTATAATGAAAAACTGTTTTTT
TRBV5-1	TRBJ2-7	NA	NA	CASSLAEGTPPYEQYF	TGCGCCAGCAGCTTGGCCGAAGGGACTCCTCCCTACGAGCAGTACTTC
TRBV7-2	TRBJ1-3	NA	NA	CASSLSSFSGNTIYF	TGTGCCAGCAGCTTATCTAGCTTCTCTGGAAACACCATATATTTT
TRBV28	TRBJ1-2	NA	TRBD1	CASSGDRVGGYTF	TGTGCCAGCAGTGGCGACAGGGTAGGAGGCTACACCTTC
TRBV4-2	TRBJ1-1	NA	TRBD1	CASSLSGQGHNTEAFF	TGTGCCAGCAGCCTCTCGGGACAGGGACACAACACTGAAGCTTTCTTT
TRBV5-4	TRBJ1-2	NA	TRBD1	CASSSGDRASNYGYTF	TGTGCCAGCAGCTCCGGGGACAGGGCCTCTAACTATGGCTACACCTTC
TRBV5-1	TRBJ2-2	once	NA	CASSLAGGELFF	TGCGCCAGCAGCTTGGCCGGGGGGGAGCTGTTTTTT
TRBV6-5	TRBJ2-5	NA	NA	CASSSGLSKTQYF	TGTGCCAGCAGTTCGGGACTCAGCAAGACCCAGTACTTC